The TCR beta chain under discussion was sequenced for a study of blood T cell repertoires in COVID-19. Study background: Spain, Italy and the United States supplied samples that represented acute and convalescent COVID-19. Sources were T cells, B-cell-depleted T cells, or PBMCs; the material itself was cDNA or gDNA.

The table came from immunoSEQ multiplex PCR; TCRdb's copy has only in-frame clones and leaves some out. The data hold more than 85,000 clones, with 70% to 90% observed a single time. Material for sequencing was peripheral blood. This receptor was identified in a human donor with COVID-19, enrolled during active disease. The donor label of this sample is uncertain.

This CDR3 is CASSPQGAGNGYTF. The DNA of the CDR3 is TGTGCCAGCAGCCCGCAGGGGGCGGGGAATGGCTACACCTTC. The rearrangement uses TRBV7-2 and TRBJ1-2, with 8 bases lining up with TRBD1. The length of the CDR3 is 14 residues. CDR1 and CDR2 (germline): SGHTA, FQGNSA. V dropped 5 bases and J dropped 6; count of bases not matched to a gene: 8.